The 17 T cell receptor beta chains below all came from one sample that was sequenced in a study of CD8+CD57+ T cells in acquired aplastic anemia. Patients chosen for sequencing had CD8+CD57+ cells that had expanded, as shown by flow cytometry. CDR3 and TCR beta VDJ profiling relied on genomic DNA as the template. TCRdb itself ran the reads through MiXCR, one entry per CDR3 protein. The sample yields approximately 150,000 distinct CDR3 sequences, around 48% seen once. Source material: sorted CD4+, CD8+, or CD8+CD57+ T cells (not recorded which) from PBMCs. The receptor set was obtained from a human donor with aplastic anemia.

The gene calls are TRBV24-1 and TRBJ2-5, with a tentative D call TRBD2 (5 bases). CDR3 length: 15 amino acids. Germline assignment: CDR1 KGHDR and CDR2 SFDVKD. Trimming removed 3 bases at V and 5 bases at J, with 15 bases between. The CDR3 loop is CATSDRSGIGETQYF. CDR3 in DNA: TGTGCCACCAGTGATAGGAGCGGAATAGGGGAGACCCAGTACTTC.

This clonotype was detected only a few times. This CDR3 reads CASSARGDNSPLHF. For the CDR3, the DNA is TGTGCCAGCAGCGCGCGTGGAGATAATTCACCCCTCCACTTT. The chain employs TRBV6-4 and TRBJ1-6; D gene unclear. Germline V gene data show CDR1 as MRHNA and CDR2 as SNTAGT. Trimming stripped 6 bases from V and 5 bases from J, with 11 bases between. This CDR3 has 14 amino acids.

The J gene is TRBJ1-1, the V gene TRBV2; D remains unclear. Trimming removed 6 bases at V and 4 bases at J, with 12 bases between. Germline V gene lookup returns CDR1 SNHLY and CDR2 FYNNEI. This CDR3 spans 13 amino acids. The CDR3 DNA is TGTGCCAGCAGCTTGGACCGGAGCACTGAAGCTTTCTTT. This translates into CASSLDRSTEAFF.

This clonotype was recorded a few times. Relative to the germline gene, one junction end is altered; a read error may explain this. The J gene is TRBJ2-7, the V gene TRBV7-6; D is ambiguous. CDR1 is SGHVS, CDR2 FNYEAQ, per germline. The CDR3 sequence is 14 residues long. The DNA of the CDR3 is TGTGCTAGCAGTCCGGACGAAACGATCCACGAGCAGTACTTC. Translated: CASSPDETIHEQYF.

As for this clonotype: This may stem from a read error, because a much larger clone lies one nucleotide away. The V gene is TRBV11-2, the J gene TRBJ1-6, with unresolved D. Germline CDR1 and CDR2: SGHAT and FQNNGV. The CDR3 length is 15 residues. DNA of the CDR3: TGTGTCAGCAGCTTAACGGACTCGGGGAATTCACCCCTCCACTTT. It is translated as CVSSLTDSGNSPLHF.

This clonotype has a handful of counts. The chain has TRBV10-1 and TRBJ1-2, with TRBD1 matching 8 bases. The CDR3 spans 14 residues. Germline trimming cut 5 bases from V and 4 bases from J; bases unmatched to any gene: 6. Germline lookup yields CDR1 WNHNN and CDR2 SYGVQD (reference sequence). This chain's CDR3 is CASSWTGSVYGYTF. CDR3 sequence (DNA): TGCGCCAGCAGTTGGACAGGGAGTGTCTATGGCTACACCTTC.

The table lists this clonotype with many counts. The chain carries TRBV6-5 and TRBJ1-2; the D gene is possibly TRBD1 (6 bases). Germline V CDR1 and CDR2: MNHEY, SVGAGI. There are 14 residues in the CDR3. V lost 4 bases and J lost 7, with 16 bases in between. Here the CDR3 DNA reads TGTGCCAGCAGTTCCCACGGGACAAATACTGGCTACACCTTC. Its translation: CASSSHGTNTGYTF.

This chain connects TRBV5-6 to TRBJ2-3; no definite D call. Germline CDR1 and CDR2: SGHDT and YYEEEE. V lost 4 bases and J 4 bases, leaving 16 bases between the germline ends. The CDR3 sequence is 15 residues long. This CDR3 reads CASSTKTRSADTQYF. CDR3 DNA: TGTGCCAGCAGCACAAAGACAAGGAGTGCAGATACGCAGTATTTT.

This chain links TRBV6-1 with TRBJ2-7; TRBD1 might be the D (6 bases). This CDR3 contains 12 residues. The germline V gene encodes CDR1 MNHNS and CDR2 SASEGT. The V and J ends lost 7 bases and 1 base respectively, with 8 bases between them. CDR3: CASKGDSYEQYF. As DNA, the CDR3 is TGTGCCAGCAAGGGGGATTCCTACGAGCAGTACTTC.

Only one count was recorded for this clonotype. The CDR3 DNA follows: TGCAGTGCTAGACAGGTTGTGCAAGAGACCCAGTACTTC. It specifies CSARQVVQETQYF. The rearrangement joins TRBV20-1 to TRBJ2-5; D unresolved. The V gene lost 2 bases and the J gene lost 2 bases, with 9 bases spanning the gap. Germline loops: CDR1 DFQATT, CDR2 SNEGSKA (reference sequence). CDR3 size: 13 residues.

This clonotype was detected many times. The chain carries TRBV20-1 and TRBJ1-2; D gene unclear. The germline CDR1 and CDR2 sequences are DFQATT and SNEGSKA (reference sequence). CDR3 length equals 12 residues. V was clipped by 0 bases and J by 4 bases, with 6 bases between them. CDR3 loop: CSARDPSYGYTF. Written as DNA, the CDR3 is TGCAGTGCTAGAGACCCTAGCTATGGCTACACCTTC.

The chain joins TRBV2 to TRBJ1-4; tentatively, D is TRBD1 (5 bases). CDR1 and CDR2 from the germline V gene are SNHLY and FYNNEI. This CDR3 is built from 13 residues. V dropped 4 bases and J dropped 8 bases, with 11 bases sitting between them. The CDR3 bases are TGTGCCAGCAGTGCCCAGAGGGGCGAAAAACTGTTTTTT. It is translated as CASSAQRGEKLFF.

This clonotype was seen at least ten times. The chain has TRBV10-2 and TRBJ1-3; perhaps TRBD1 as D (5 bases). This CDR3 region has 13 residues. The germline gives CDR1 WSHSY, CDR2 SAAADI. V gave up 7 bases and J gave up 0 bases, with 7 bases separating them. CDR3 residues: CASIDSSGNTIYF. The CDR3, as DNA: TGCGCCAGCATCGACAGCTCTGGAAACACCATATATTTT.

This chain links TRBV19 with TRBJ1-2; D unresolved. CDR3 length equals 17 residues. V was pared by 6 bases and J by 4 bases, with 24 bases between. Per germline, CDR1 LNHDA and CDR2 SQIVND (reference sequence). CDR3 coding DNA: TGTGCCAGTAGCCGCAGATGGGAGGGAGGCTCCCTCTATGGCTACACCTTC. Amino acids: CASSRRWEGGSLYGYTF.

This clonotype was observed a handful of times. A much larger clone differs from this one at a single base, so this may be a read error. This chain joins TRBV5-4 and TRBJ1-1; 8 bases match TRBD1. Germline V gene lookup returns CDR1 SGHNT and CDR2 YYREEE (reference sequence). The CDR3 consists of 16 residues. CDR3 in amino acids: CASGLGGQGGGGEAFF. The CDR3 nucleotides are TGTGCCAGCGGCTTGGGAGGACAGGGAGGAGGAGGGGAAGCTTTCTTT.

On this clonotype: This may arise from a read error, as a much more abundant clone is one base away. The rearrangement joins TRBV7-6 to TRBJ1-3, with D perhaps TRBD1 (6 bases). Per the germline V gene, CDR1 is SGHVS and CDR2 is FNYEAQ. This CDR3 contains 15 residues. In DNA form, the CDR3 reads TGTGCCAGCAGCCCTCAACAGGGAAGTGGAAACACCATATGTTTT. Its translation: CASSPQQGSGNTICF. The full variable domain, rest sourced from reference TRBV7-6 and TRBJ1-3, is GAGVSQSPRYKVTKRGQDVALRCDPISGHVSLYWYRQALGQGPEFLTYFNYEAQQDKSGLPNDRFSAERPEGSISTLTIQRTEQRDSAMYRCASSPQQGSGNTICFGEGSWLTVV.

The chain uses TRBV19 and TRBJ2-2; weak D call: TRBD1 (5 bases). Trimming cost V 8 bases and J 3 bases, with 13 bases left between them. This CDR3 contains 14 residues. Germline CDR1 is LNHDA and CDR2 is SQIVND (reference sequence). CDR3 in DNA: TGTGCCAGTCTCAAGGGGCGCGACACCGGGGAGCTGTTTTTT. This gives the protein CASLKGRDTGELFF.